Sequencing of this T cell receptor beta chain was carried out in a study of cytomegalovirus exposure and HLA in healthy donors (dated by TCRdb to the late 2010s). Study-level background: According to an earlier analysis of a few hundred of the donors, 150 million to 200 million T cells yielded over 90 million unique TCR beta sequences and 276 Gb of sequence data. The T cell repertoires of under 750 subjects were profiled by immunosequencing and related to cytomegalovirus serostatus. A later genetic analysis used genome-wide SNP genotypes for about 65% of the roughly 700 donors, treating that subset as a discovery cohort. An earlier analysis of nearly 600 of the donors applied high-throughput TCR beta sequencing to assess whether each TCR beta V gene segment acted as functional or pseudogenic. An early release that covered roughly 600 HLA-typed donors contained approximately 300 gigabases of sequencing data and tens of millions of unique TCR sequences. Typing coverage differed by locus: A, B, C, DRB1 and DQB1 were typed in about 629-640 donors, DQA1 in about 500, DPA1 in around 600, and DPB1 in just under 490. Both class I and class II loci were covered by HLA typing, at four-digit resolution. A later analysis re-analyzed previously published TCR beta repertoires from 500 to 700 donors and added high-resolution HLA genotyping to study TCR occurrence patterns. The genetic ancestry cluster associated with self-reported Caucasian donors included 80% to 90% of the approximately 410 genotyped donors. All discovery cohort repertoires had been generated on a single sequencing platform. Among under 450 genotyped donors of the cohort, an average of around 240,000 unique TCR beta nucleotide sequences were sequenced per donor, roughly 20% of them non-productive. Donor age, sex, ethnicity and CMV serostatus were compiled alongside the repertoire data. Along with the 666-subject first cohort, a separate validation cohort of more than 90 different subjects was used. The later analysis used no new phenotypic data to find candidate immune exposures, relying instead on TCR beta sequences and their occurrence across donors. The study combined high-throughput TCR immunosequencing, statistical association of individual TCRs with disease status, and machine learning to predict cytomegalovirus infection status. The study aimed to test whether signatures of past pathogen exposure could be identified by cataloging public T cell receptors. Because of strong linkage in the cohort, 5 or 6 DR-DQ haplotypes were treated as single units for association and clustering.

General study outcomes and caveats: Because HLA typing was unavailable for some donors at each locus, only the typed subset was used in association tests. According to a later analysis, most CMV-associated TCR beta chains appeared to be HLA-restricted, and the HLA associations seemed to be driven largely by CMV exposure. Only TCR beta chains were sequenced in this cohort, and the absence of alpha or paired-chain data limited detectable features. A later analysis found that HLA-associated TCR beta chains were more clonally expanded and had lower generation probabilities than equally common non-associated chains. When HLA alleles, especially DR and DQ, strongly co-occurred, attributing TCR associations to individual alleles was difficult. A later genetic analysis associated a missense DCLRE1C variant with V-gene and J-gene trimming of TCR beta chains, and an independent cohort replicated the association. A total of 150 or so TCR beta chains were listed by the study as associated with cytomegalovirus. The authors suggested that the approach could potentially be generalized to other disease states and immunological phenotypes. A cluster of highly shared sequence variants was judged likely to be a technical artifact of the sequencing pipeline. Cytomegalovirus status was reported to be diagnosed by the classifier with high specificity and sensitivity in both the original and validation cohorts. In an earlier analysis of roughly 500 of the donors, most TCR beta V segments appeared in productive rearrangements about 90% or about 30% of the time, broadly matching IMGT annotations. Because the 87-base-pair reads could not distinguish some IMGT-functional V segments, including TRBV6-2 and TRBV6-3, those segments were excluded. While some public TCRs were present in many individuals, most TCR sequences turned up only very rarely across donors. The presence/absence analyses assumed that sequencing depth was roughly uniform across donors, and that assumption may not be true. In vitro tests confirmed that three of the cytomegalovirus-associated TCR beta chains recognize cytomegalovirus antigens. Because counts were too low, roughly 18 rarely observed V segments, including chromosome 9 orphons, were left out of the earlier analysis of a few hundred of the donors. Correlated functional status among segregating V segments might reflect linkage disequilibrium, but an unknown experimental factor could not be ruled out. According to a later genetic analysis, donors in an Asian-associated ancestry cluster had fewer N-insertions in productive TCRs than the roughly 670-donor mean. A further reported finding was that TCR beta sequences accurately predicted the HLA-A and HLA-B alleles for most subjects in the first cohort. In a later analysis, more than 15,000 TCR beta sequences were associated with specific HLA alleles at a false discovery rate of 0.05. In a later analysis, several top co-occurrence clusters were reported to appear linked to parvovirus B19, influenza, CMV and Epstein-Barr virus. In a later analysis, TCR association rates were found to vary across HLA loci, with the most associated TCRs seen for DRB1 alleles and the fewest for HLA-C alleles. The only immune exposure information available for the cohort was CMV serostatus.

Including cysteine and phenylalanine, the CDR3 has 16 amino acids. Left in the record is the CDR3 DNA by itself, 48 bases read in frame from the first base. Taken from the germline V gene, the CDR1 and CDR2 loops are LGHNA and YNFKEQ. Deletion took 1 base off V and 6 bases off J, with a span of 15 bases between the germline ends. The library was prepared using the immunoSEQ multiplex PCR assay. For the multiplex PCR, a mixture combining 60 forward primers for TCR Vbeta segments and 13 reverse primers for TCR Jbeta segments was used. The CDR3 region of rearranged TCR beta genes was amplified from genomic DNA with a multiplex PCR assay. On the Illumina HiSeq System, the amplified TCR beta libraries were sequenced as 87-base-pair reads. On the authors' methods: A later analysis tallied around 87 million unique TCR beta chains across the 660 or so repertoires, and around 9.9 million of those chains were shared by two or more donors. Raw reads were error-corrected and collapsed into unique sequences with a nearest-neighbor algorithm that merged closely related sequences to remove PCR and sequencing errors. Alignment of CDR3 sequences to IMGT reference sequences was used to assign V, D and J gene segments. For a sequence to be retained, a match of at least six nucleotides to both a V gene segment and a J gene segment was required. Rearrangements were classified as productive when the CDR3 lacked stop codons and remained in frame with V and J, and all other rearrangements were classified as non-productive. CDR3 was defined by IMGT convention, running from the second conserved V-encoded cysteine to the conserved J-encoded phenylalanine. The earlier analysis of about 640 of the donors excluded any sequence lacking an unambiguous match to a single V gene segment. In an earlier analysis of almost 600 of the donors, a V segment was called functional when productive rearrangements were above 56.7%, and segregating when the standard deviation between donors exceeded 5%. A statistical classification framework was built to diagnose cytomegalovirus status from the catalog of TCR beta chain sequences. In a later analysis, TCR nucleotide sequences were compared against IMGT/GENE-DB human TR gene sequences so that V and J genes could be assigned. Using the TCRdist pipeline, a later analysis assigned CDR3 sequences along with most-parsimonious VDJ recombination scenarios. In a later analysis, each TCR beta chain was defined by its CDR3 amino acid sequence together with its V-gene family, and reads lacking a unique V-gene family were excluded. To address suspected cross-contamination and a sequencing artifact, a later analysis removed over 500 highly shared, low-generation-probability nucleotide sequences. In a later analysis, a clonal expansion index for each public chain was calculated from normalized within-repertoire ranks of inferred template counts. A later analysis computed generation probabilities with a VDJ recombination model fitted to out-of-frame rearrangements, and checked the results against IGoR. In a later analysis, TCR-TCR, TCR-HLA and TCR-CMV co-occurrence was scored with hypergeometric tests, and a repertoire-size bias correction was applied to TCR pairs. False discovery rates were estimated in a later analysis by permuting HLA or CMV assignments 20 times. In a later analysis, co-occurring TCRs were grouped with DBSCAN, and TCRdist sequence similarity was added when clustering was performed within HLA-allele-positive subsets. Repertoires with fewer than 30,000 or more than 120,000 public chains were left out of co-occurrence clustering, as were five repertoires with anomalous nucleotide sharing. TCRdb took this table from immuneACCESS and kept in-frame rearrangements with V and J called. Such tables lack part of the clones; where checked against another copy, unresolved V genes explain under half of the gap, and the rest is unexplained. V and J calls plus clone size are reproduced from that table; the DNA served to infer D and trimming. Here the sample has 150,000 to 200,000 clones; 68% occur a single time. The top ten hold around 4% of the sample.

Worth noting for this clone: There is no known antigen for this receptor. No base quality values were provided; no much bigger clone lies one nucleotide off.

The cohort was made up of 500 to 850 healthy bone marrow donors. Cohort members were all nominally healthy when sampled, although unrecorded immune exposures were likely present. The donor was CMV seropositive and was included in the group of 300 or so seropositive cohort members. A peripheral blood sample was provided by each donor, and peripheral blood mononuclear cells were used for TCR beta sequencing. The Qiagen DNeasy Blood Extraction Kit was used to extract genomic DNA from the blood cell samples. The chain is assembled from TRBV4-2 and TRBJ2-2; no D gene call is confident. The TCR was taken from a woman under 30 in good health and CMV-seropositive. The sequenced sample consisted of PBMCs. The bases read TGTGCCAGCAGCCAAGCTCGAGTCGGCGGTCCCGGGGAGCTGTTTTTT. Translated, it reads CASSQARVGGPGELFF.